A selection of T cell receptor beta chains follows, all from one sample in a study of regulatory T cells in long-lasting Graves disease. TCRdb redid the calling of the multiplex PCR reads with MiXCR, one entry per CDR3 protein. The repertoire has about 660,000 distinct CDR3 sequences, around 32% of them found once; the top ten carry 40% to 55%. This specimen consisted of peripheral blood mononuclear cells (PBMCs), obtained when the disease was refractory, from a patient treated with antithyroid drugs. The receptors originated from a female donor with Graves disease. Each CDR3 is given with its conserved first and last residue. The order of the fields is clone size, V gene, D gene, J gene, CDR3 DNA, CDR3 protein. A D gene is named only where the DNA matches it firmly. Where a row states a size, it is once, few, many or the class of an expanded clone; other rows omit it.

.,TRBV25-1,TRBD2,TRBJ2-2,TGTGCCAGCAGTTCAGCGGGAAACACCGGGGAGCTGTTTTTT,CASSSAGNTGELFF
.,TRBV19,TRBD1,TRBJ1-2,TGTGCCAGTAAATTTGGGACAGGGGTAGGTGGCTACACCTTC,CASKFGTGVGGYTF
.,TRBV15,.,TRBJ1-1,TGTGCCACCAGCAGAGAAATGATGAACACTGAAGCTTTCTTT,CATSREMMNTEAFF
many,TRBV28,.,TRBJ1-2,TGTGCCAGCAAACAACAGGGAGCTAACTATGGCTACACCTTC,CASKQQGANYGYTF
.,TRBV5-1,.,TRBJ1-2,TGCGCCAGCAGCTTGGGGCAGGGAGCGAATGGCTACACCTTC,CASSLGQGANGYTF
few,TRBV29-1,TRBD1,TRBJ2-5,TGCAGCGTAGGACAGGGGAGTATGGAGACCCAGTACTTC,CSVGQGSMETQYF
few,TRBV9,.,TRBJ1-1,TGTGCCAGCAGCGTAGCCCCGCTAAACACTGAAGCTTTCTTT,CASSVAPLNTEAFF
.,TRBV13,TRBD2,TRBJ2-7,TGTGCCAGCAGCTTAGTCGGCTTTTCAGCGGGGGAGCAGTACTTC,CASSLVGFSAGEQYF
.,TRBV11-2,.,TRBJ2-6,TGTGCCAGCAGCTCGATAGTAAGGACACCATTCAGCTCTGGGGCCAACGTCCTGACTTTC,CASSSIVRTPFSSGANVLTF
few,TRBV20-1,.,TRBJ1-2,TGCAGTGCTAGATATTGGGAGACAGCTTCCTATGGCTACACCTTC,CSARYWETASYGYTF
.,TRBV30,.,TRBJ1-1,TGTGCCTCCACCTCGAGGACCGTGGGAGCTTTCTTT,CASTSRTVGAFF
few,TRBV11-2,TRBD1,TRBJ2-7,TGTGCCAGCAGCCCATCCGGGACAGGGTCCTACGAGCAGTACTTC,CASSPSGTGSYEQYF
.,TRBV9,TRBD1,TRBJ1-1,TGTGCCAGCAGCGCAGGGGGCCAAGGGAACACTGAAGCTTTCTTT,CASSAGGQGNTEAFF
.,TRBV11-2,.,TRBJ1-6,TGTGCCAGCAGCTCAGCCCAAACAGGGTCTTATTCACCCCTCCACTTT,CASSSAQTGSYSPLHF
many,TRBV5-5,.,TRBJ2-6,TGTGCCAGCAGCTATAAAAGCACGGCCAACGTCCTGACTTTC,CASSYKSTANVLTF
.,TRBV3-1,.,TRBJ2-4,TGTGCCAGCAGCGCCTTTGGGAAGATCCGGGAAGACATTCAGTACTTC,CASSAFGKIREDIQYF
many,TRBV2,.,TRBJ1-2,TGTGCCAGCAGTGCCGGGACAAAGGTTGGCTACACCTTC,CASSAGTKVGYTF
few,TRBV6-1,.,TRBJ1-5,TGTGCCAGCAGTGTACTCCGGGGCGCGAGTTATCAGCCCCAGCATTTT,CASSVLRGASYQPQHF
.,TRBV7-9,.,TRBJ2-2,TGTGCCAGCAGCTTCAGGTCGAACACCGGGGAGCTGTTTTTT,CASSFRSNTGELFF
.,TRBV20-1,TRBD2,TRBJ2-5,TGCAGTGCCACCGGGACTAGCGGGAGTGAGACCCAGTACTTC,CSATGTSGSETQYF
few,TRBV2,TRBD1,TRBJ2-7,TGTGCCAGCAGTGAATCGAGACAGGGTTCCTACGAGCAGTACTTC,CASSESRQGSYEQYF
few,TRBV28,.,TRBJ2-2,TGTGCCAGCAGTTCACCCAACACCGGGGAGCTGTTTTTT,CASSSPNTGELFF
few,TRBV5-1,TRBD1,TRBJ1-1,TGCGCCAGCAGTCGGGGGACAGGGCGGTTGACTGAAGCTTTCTTT,CASSRGTGRLTEAFF
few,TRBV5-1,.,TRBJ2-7,TGCGCCAGCAGCTTGGTCGCGGGACCTATAATCGAGCAGTACTTC,CASSLVAGPIIEQYF
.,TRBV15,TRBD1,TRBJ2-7,TGTGCCACCAGCAGGCGCAGGGGGCTGGTTAACGAGCAGTACTTC,CATSRRRGLVNEQYF
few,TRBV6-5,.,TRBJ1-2,TGTGCCAGCAGTTATTCTGTCCCGGACAGCCACTTTTATGGCTACACCTTC,CASSYSVPDSHFYGYTF
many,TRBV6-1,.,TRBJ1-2,TGTGCCAGCAGCTTCTCAGCGAACTATGGCTACACCTTC,CASSFSANYGYTF
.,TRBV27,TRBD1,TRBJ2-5,TGTGCCAGCAGTTTAAGGGGGCCCCAAGAGACCCAGTACTTC,CASSLRGPQETQYF
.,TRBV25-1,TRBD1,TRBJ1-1,TGTGCCAGCAGCCTTAGCGGACAGGGGACGGCTGGAGCTTTCTTT,CASSLSGQGTAGAFF
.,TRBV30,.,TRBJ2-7,TGTGCCTGGACCGAGCGGGCCGAACGCGAGCAGTACTTC,CAWTERAEREQYF
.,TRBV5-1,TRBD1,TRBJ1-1,TGCGCCAGCAGCTTGGACAGGGGGACCACTGAAGCTTTCTTT,CASSLDRGTTEAFF
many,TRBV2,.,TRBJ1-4,TGTGCCAGTGGAATACCAAATGAAAAACTGTTTTTT,CASGIPNEKLFF
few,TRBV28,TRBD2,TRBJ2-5,TGTGCCAGCAGCCCCACGGGGGGTAAAGAGACCCAGTACTTC,CASSPTGGKETQYF